This entry is about one TCR beta chain. The assay was immunoSEQ multiplex PCR, and TCRdb's table has in-frame clones only and misses some. This table holds over 55,000 clones, over 85% found once. This specimen belongs to a study of OX40 agonist ivuxolimab in advanced cancers. The overall study: At doses from 0.01 to 10 mg/kg, patients were given intravenous ivuxolimab every 2 weeks. Dose-escalation subjects each had hepatocellular carcinoma, melanoma, renal cell or head and neck cancer.

The germline CDR1 and CDR2 sequences are SGHDT and YYEEEE. Germline trimming cut 3 bases from V and 14 bases from J; bases unmatched to any gene: 10. The CDR3 consists of 13 residues. The chain couples TRBV5-6 to TRBJ2-1; 8 bases agree with TRBD2. Specimen: CD4+ or CD8+ T cells sorted from blood, collected in a trial of the OX40 agonist ivuxolimab. The sequence was obtained from an adult with an advanced solid tumor such as melanoma, head and neck, liver or kidney cancer. The CDR3 DNA is TGTGCCAGCAGCTCTCAGCGGGGGACCGGGGAGTTCTTC. Amino acids: CASSSQRGTGEFF.